This TCR beta chain was captured by sequencing in a study of blood T cell repertoires in COVID-19. Overall study: Acute-phase and convalescent COVID-19 samples originated in the United States, Italy and Spain. The cDNA or gDNA used as material had been derived from T cells, B-cell-depleted T cells, or PBMCs.

TCRdb's table, derived via immunoSEQ multiplex PCR, lists solely in-frame clones and lacks some. The sample contains 200,000 to 250,000 clones, around four fifths of which appear only once. Seattle cases were enrolled at active infection and followed longitudinally. With 9 bases removed from V and 0 bases from J, the gap between germline ends came to 15 bases. The CDR3 runs to 14 residues. CDR1 SGHNT and CDR2 YYREEE come from the germline V gene (reference sequence). The V gene is TRBV5-4, the J gene TRBJ1-1, with D possibly matching TRBD1 (5 bases). The receptor comes from a woman in her sixties or seventies with COVID-19, enrolled during active disease. The material sequenced was peripheral blood. This CDR3 reads CATAPGGMNTEAFF. Here the CDR3 DNA reads TGTGCCACCGCCCCTGGGGGGATGAACACTGAAGCTTTCTTT.